This passage covers 31 T cell receptor beta chains from one sample sequenced in a study of OX40 agonist ivuxolimab in advanced cancers. TCRdb keeps only in-frame clones here, not all; method: immunoSEQ multiplex PCR. The sample has about 81,000 clones; 85% to 95% are singletons. This material consisted of CD4+ or CD8+ T cells sorted from blood, taken in a trial of the OX40 agonist ivuxolimab. These receptors came from an adult with an advanced solid tumor such as melanoma, head and neck, liver or kidney cancer.

The chain employs TRBV14 and TRBJ2-3; 14 nucleotides align to TRBD2. Germline V gene data show CDR1 as SGHDN and CDR2 as FVKESK. CDR3 size: 17 residues. The junction had 6 bases not matched to a gene; V was cut back by 3 bases and J by 4 bases. CDR3 region: CASSHWGLAGAADTQYF. CDR3 DNA sequence: TGTGCCAGCAGCCATTGGGGACTAGCGGGAGCGGCAGATACGCAGTATTTT.

The chain recombines TRBV29-1 with TRBJ2-1; D is ambiguous. This CDR3 region has 11 residues. V was cut by 3 bases and J by 3 bases, with 3 bases left in between. Germline V gives CDR1 SQVTM, CDR2 ANQGSEA. The CDR3 region has the DNA TGCAGCGTTGAGTTCTACAATGAGCAGTTCTTC. This gives the protein CSVEFYNEQFF.

The chain is built from TRBV4-3 and TRBJ1-1; D might be TRBD1 (5 bases). This CDR3 has 15 residues. Trimming pared 0 bases from V and 1 base from J, leaving 9 bases between. In germline, CDR1 is LGHNA, CDR2 YSLEER. The CDR3 protein is CASSQEGVANTEAFF. The CDR3 nucleotides are TGCGCCAGCAGCCAAGAGGGGGTGGCGAACACTGAAGCTTTCTTT.

The rearrangement links TRBV6-1 to TRBJ2-7; D tentatively reads TRBD1 or TRBD2 (6 bases each). The CDR3 is 11 amino acids. Trimming shortened V by 10 bases and J by 6 bases, and 13 bases separated the two germline ends. Germline V gene sequence: CDR1 MNHNS, CDR2 SASEGT. In nucleotides, the CDR3 is TGTGCCATACCGTGGGGGGCCGAGCAGTACTTC. Translated: CAIPWGAEQYF.

J is TRBJ1-2 and V is TRBV27; 12 bases are a match to TRBD1. This CDR3 is 15 amino acids long. CDR1 is MNHEY, CDR2 SMNVEV, per germline (reference sequence). J lost 6 bases, V lost 4 bases, and 6 bases had no gene match. CDR3 nucleotides: TGTGCCAGCAGTTCCTGGGACAGGGGGCTAGATGGCTACACCTTC. This translates into CASSSWDRGLDGYTF.

The J gene is TRBJ1-1, the V gene TRBV10-1, with D possibly matching TRBD1 (6 bases). There are 14 residues in the CDR3. Germline CDR1 and CDR2: WNHNN and SYGVQD (reference sequence). V lost 4 bases and J lost 1, with 10 bases in between. The CDR3 sequence is CASSGAGANTEAFF. The CDR3 bases are TGCGCCAGCAGTGGGGCAGGGGCGAACACTGAAGCTTTCTTT.

V usage is TRBV7-6 and J usage is TRBJ1-6; D not certain. Trimming pared 1 base from V and 8 bases from J, leaving 12 bases between. From germline, CDR1 is SGHVS and CDR2 FNYEAQ. The CDR3 spans 15 residues. The CDR3 bases are TGTGCCAGCAGCTTAGAGGCGGGGAAACATTCACCCCTCCACTTT. Amino acid sequence: CASSLEAGKHSPLHF.

The rearrangement joins TRBV6-5 to TRBJ1-2; D is possibly TRBD1 (6 bases). The CDR3 runs to 13 residues. V gave up 8 bases and J gave up 2 bases, with 12 bases separating them. Germline CDR1 is MNHEY and CDR2 is SVGAGI. The CDR3 region has the DNA TGTGCCAGCGGACCCAGGGGAAACTATGGCTACACCTTC. Its translation: CASGPRGNYGYTF.

The rearrangement uses TRBV18 and TRBJ2-5; D gene unclear. Germline loops: CDR1 KGHSH, CDR2 LQKENI. Trimming cost V 3 bases and J 0 bases, with 8 bases left between them. The CDR3 extends over 14 amino acids. CDR3 in amino acids: CASSPEANQETQYF. The CDR3 DNA sequence: TGTGCCAGCTCACCTGAGGCAAACCAAGAGACCCAGTACTTC.

This chain links TRBV9 with TRBJ2-3; a possible D gene is TRBD1 (5 bases). Trimming pared 0 bases from V and 1 base from J, leaving 9 bases between. This CDR3 comprises 15 residues. Per the germline V gene, CDR1 is SGDLS and CDR2 is YYNGEE. The CDR3 DNA sequence: TGTGCCAGCAGCGTAGAGGACACCCGCACAGATACGCAGTATTTT. Protein: CASSVEDTRTDTQYF. The variable domain in full, with the rest retrieved from reference TRBV9 and TRBJ2-3, is DSGVTQTPKHLITATGQRVTLRCSPRSGDLSVYWYQQSLDQGLQFLIQYYNGEERAKGNILERFSAQQFPDLHSELNLSSLELGDSALYFCASSVEDTRTDTQYFGPGTRLTVL.

Of note for this clone: The sample holds other DNA sequences that translate to the same CDR3. The genes are TRBV27 and TRBJ1-1; perhaps TRBD1 as D (5 bases). The V and J ends lost 2 bases and 3 bases respectively, with 7 bases between them. From germline, CDR1 is MNHEY and CDR2 SMNVEV (reference sequence). The CDR3 has 13 residues. CDR3 sequence reads: CASSLGAYTEAFF. The CDR3 bases are TGTGCCAGCAGTTTAGGGGCGTACACTGAAGCTTTCTTT.

The chain joins TRBV28 to TRBJ2-1; D remains unclear. V was cut by 6 bases and J by 6 bases, with 18 bases left in between. Germline V gene sequence: CDR1 MDHEN, CDR2 SYDVKM. The CDR3 covers 15 residues. Written as DNA, the CDR3 is TGTGCCAGCAGCCGTTCCCCTAGAAGGGTCAATGAGCAGTTCTTC. This translates into CASSRSPRRVNEQFF. The variable domain in full, completed from reference TRBV28 and TRBJ2-1, reads DVKVTQSSRYLVKRTGEKVFLECVQDMDHENMFWYRQDPGLGLRLIYFSYDVKMKEKGDIPEGYSVSREKKERFSLILESASTNQTSMYLCASSRSPRRVNEQFFGPGTRLTVL.

This clone was counted a single time. The genes are TRBV27 and TRBJ1-2; 8 nucleotides match TRBD1. The CDR3 contains 13 residues. In germline, CDR1 is MNHEY, CDR2 SMNVEV (reference sequence). Losses at the gene ends were 3 bases for V and 7 bases for J; bases not matched to a gene: 4. In DNA form, the CDR3 reads TGTGCCAGCAGTTTTGGGACAGGCTTTGGCTACACCTTC. This gives the protein CASSFGTGFGYTF.

The gene calls are TRBV27 and TRBJ1-5; unclear D gene. The germline gives CDR1 MNHEY, CDR2 SMNVEV (reference sequence). V dropped 2 bases and J dropped 0 bases, with 8 bases sitting between them. This CDR3 has 15 amino acids. This chain's CDR3 is CASSLGLYSNQPQHF. The DNA for the CDR3 is TGTGCCAGCAGTTTAGGTCTATATAGCAATCAGCCCCAGCATTTT.

The chain couples TRBV27 to TRBJ2-7; 7 positions match TRBD2. V was pared by 4 bases and J by 1 base, with 1 base of the junction left unmatched. The CDR3 is 13 residues long. Germline CDR1 is MNHEY and CDR2 is SMNVEV (reference sequence). The DNA of the CDR3 is TGTGCCAGCAGTTCGCGGGAGTCCTACGAGCAGTACTTC. Its translation is CASSSRESYEQYF.

The V gene is TRBV5-1, the J gene TRBJ2-2; 10 bases line up with TRBD2. Germline V gene data show CDR1 as SGHRS and CDR2 as YFSETQ. This CDR3 is built from 19 residues. V shed 0 bases, J shed 5 bases, and the junction held 13 bases outside the gene matches. CDR3 in DNA: TGCGCCAGCAGCTTGGGTGGACTAGCGGCCCCTCTCGGGACCGGGGAGCTGTTTTTT. Translated: CASSLGGLAAPLGTGELFF.

This chain joins TRBV5-4 and TRBJ1-1; D is undetermined. Trimming removed 1 base from V and 4 bases from J, with 14 bases in between. Per the germline V gene, CDR1 is SGHNT and CDR2 is YYREEE (reference sequence). The CDR3 extends over 15 amino acids. CDR3 nucleotides: TGTGCCAGCAGCTTGAGAGGTCAGGACGCCACTGAAGCTTTCTTT. It codes for CASSLRGQDATEAFF.

The rearrangement joins TRBV4-1 to TRBJ1-3; no reliable D call. Germline CDR1 and CDR2: MGHRA and YSYEKL. CDR3 length: 14 residues. Trimming took off 0 bases at V and 11 bases at J, with 14 bases between the two ends. Written as DNA, the CDR3 is TGCGCCAGCAGCCAAGATTCCCCCACCCCGGCCATATATTTT. This encodes CASSQDSPTPAIYF.

This clone was seen only once. CDR3 amino acids: CASSLKTNTEAFF. CDR3 nucleotide sequence: TGTGCCAGCAGTTTAAAGACAAACACTGAAGCTTTCTTT. The V gene is TRBV27, the J gene TRBJ1-1; no definite D call. Per the germline V gene, CDR1 is MNHEY and CDR2 is SMNVEV (reference sequence). V was clipped by 2 bases and J by 2 bases, with 6 bases between them. This CDR3 has 13 residues.

The gene calls are TRBV25-1 and TRBJ2-5; TRBD1 matches 8 bases. This CDR3 is built from 16 residues. CDR1 is MGHDK and CDR2 is SYGVNS in the germline V gene. V gave up 0 bases and J gave up 7 bases; unmatched junction bases: 10. The CDR3 loop reads CASSEYGGQGKGTQYF. Here the CDR3 DNA reads TGTGCCAGCAGTGAATATGGAGGACAGGGCAAGGGGACCCAGTACTTC.

V is TRBV2 and J is TRBJ1-1; TRBD1 aligns across 8 bases. CDR1 and CDR2 (germline): SNHLY, FYNNEI. The CDR3 has 16 amino acids. V lost 6 bases to trimming and J lost 0 bases; unmatched junction nucleotides: 9. CDR3 in amino acids: CASRKTGVPMNTEAFF. The CDR3 DNA follows: TGTGCCAGCAGGAAGACAGGGGTGCCCATGAACACTGAAGCTTTCTTT. The entire variable domain, with the rest obtained from reference TRBV2 and TRBJ1-1, is as follows: EPEVTQTPSHQVTQMGQEVILRCVPISNHLYFYWYRQILGQKVEFLVSFYNNEISEKSEIFDDQFSVERPDGSNFTLKIRSTKLEDSAMYFCASRKTGVPMNTEAFFGQGTRLTVV.

The gene calls are TRBV27 and TRBJ1-2; 10 bases agree with TRBD1. Trimming cost V 5 bases and J 8 bases; bases outside gene matches: 8. Germline CDR1 reads MNHEY; CDR2 reads SMNVEV (reference sequence). This CDR3 contains 14 residues. The CDR3, as DNA: TGTGCCAGCAGTCCCGGGACAGGGGTGTTCGGCTACACCTTC. This sequence encodes CASSPGTGVFGYTF.

This sequence joins TRBV10-3 and TRBJ2-1, with a possible D match to TRBD1 (6 bases). This CDR3 is 12 amino acids long. The V and J ends lost 7 bases and 9 bases respectively, with 13 bases between them. Germline V lookup: CDR1 ENHRY, CDR2 SYGVKD. CDR3 in DNA: TGTGCCATCAACCGGGACAAAGGTGAGCAGTTCTTC. This gives the protein CAINRDKGEQFF.

This clone was detected only once. The chain is built from TRBV11-2 and TRBJ2-7; 9 bases fit TRBD1. Germline lookup yields CDR1 SGHAT and CDR2 FQNNGV. Losses at the gene ends were 7 bases for V and 2 bases for J; bases not matched to a gene: 9. The CDR3 has 15 residues. CDR3 protein: CASKRGQGLAYEQYF. The CDR3 bases are TGTGCCAGCAAGAGAGGACAGGGGCTAGCCTACGAGCAGTACTTC.

The V and J genes are TRBV2 and TRBJ1-1, with D hard to call. The CDR3 loop spans 14 amino acids. V was pared by 7 bases and J by 0 bases, with 12 bases between. The germline CDR1 and CDR2 sequences are SNHLY and FYNNEI. The CDR3 nucleotides are TGTGCCAGCACCGCCGGGCACTTGAACACTGAAGCTTTCTTT. Translating gives CASTAGHLNTEAFF.

V gene TRBV7-9 combines with J gene TRBJ2-7; the D call may be TRBD1 or TRBD2 (5 bases each). CDR3 length equals 14 residues. Deletions cut 1 base from V and 5 bases from J, with 12 bases between. The germline V gene has CDR1 SEHNR and CDR2 FQNEAQ (reference sequence). The DNA of the CDR3 is TGTGCCAGCAGCTTAGTGGGACCCCCCCACGAGCAGTACTTC. It encodes CASSLVGPPHEQYF.

The rearrangement links TRBV7-2 to TRBJ1-4; D may be TRBD1 (5 bases). V was cut by 4 bases and J by 6 bases, with 21 bases left in between. The CDR3 has 17 residues. The germline V gene encodes CDR1 SGHTA and CDR2 FQGNSA. As DNA, the CDR3 is TGTGCCAGCAGCTCCGAGCCAACGGGACCTCTGGATGAAAAACTGTTTTTT. Translating gives CASSSEPTGPLDEKLFF.

The chain joins TRBV7-6 to TRBJ2-1, with 10 nucleotides matching TRBD2. Germline lookup yields CDR1 SGHVS and CDR2 FNYEAQ. V was clipped by 1 base and J by 5 bases; unmatched bases: 11. The CDR3 is made up of 18 amino acids. CDR3 nucleotides: TGTGCCAGCAGCTTAGGCAAGCAGAGGACTAGCGGAAACAATGAGCAGTTCTTC. Its protein is CASSLGKQRTSGNNEQFF.

The V and J genes are TRBV5-6 and TRBJ2-7; 13 bases map to TRBD2. With 2 bases clipped from V and 1 base from J, the junction kept 9 bases outside the gene matches. CDR3 length equals 18 residues. The germline V gene has CDR1 SGHDT and CDR2 YYEEEE. Here the CDR3 DNA reads TGTGCCAGCAGCTTTTGGGGACTAGCGGGAAAGGATTCCTACGAGCAGTACTTC. Translating gives CASSFWGLAGKDSYEQYF.

This chain joins TRBV4-1 and TRBJ2-7; D uncertain. The V end lost 4 bases, the J end lost 2 bases, and 12 bases lay between the germline ends. CDR1 MGHRA and CDR2 YSYEKL come from the germline V gene. The CDR3 sequence is 14 residues long. The CDR3 is CASSPGLRPYEQYF. The CDR3 nucleotides are TGCGCCAGCAGCCCGGGCTTGAGGCCCTACGAGCAGTACTTC.

The chain has TRBV6-5 and TRBJ1-1; D is ambiguous. CDR3 length: 14 amino acids. Trimming shortened V by 0 bases and J by 4 bases, and 9 bases separated the two germline ends. CDR1 and CDR2 from the germline V gene are MNHEY and SVGAGI. As DNA, the CDR3 is TGTGCCAGCAGTTACTCGGCAGATACCACTGAAGCTTTCTTT. It translates to CASSYSADTTEAFF.